What follows are 32 T cell receptor beta chains derived from one specimen sequenced in a study of response to subunit inactivated influenza vaccine. TCRdb re-called the RT-PCR reads through MiXCR, storing one row per CDR3 protein. The table has approximately 570,000 distinct CDR3 sequences, 6.5% to 8% seen once; the top ten hold 10% to 15%. The sample here was PBMCs from blood, taken less than 30 months after vaccination. All receptors derive from a man between 50 and 75 years old who received an inactivated influenza vaccine.

Regarding this clonotype: Being one base from a much bigger clone, this may be a read error. The chain carries TRBV28 and TRBJ2-3; no clear D gene. With 8 bases removed from V and 2 bases from J, the gap between germline ends came to 11 bases. This CDR3 contains 13 residues. Germline V gives CDR1 MDHEN, CDR2 SYDVKM. In nucleotides, the CDR3 is TGTGCCAGCGAGGCCCCTGACACAGATACGCAGTATTTT. It translates to CASEAPDTDTQYF.

The chain has TRBV7-9 and TRBJ2-7; TRBD1 agrees at 8 bases. In germline, CDR1 is SEHNR, CDR2 FQNEAQ (reference sequence). Trimming cost V 4 bases and J 3 bases; bases outside gene matches: 5. This CDR3 has 14 residues. The CDR3 nucleotides are TGTGCCAGCAGCTCTTTTGACAGGGGCTACGAGCAGTACTTC. The encoded protein is CASSSFDRGYEQYF.

This clonotype occurred many times. This chain links TRBV19 with TRBJ2-1, with TRBD2 matching over 10 bases. Trimming at V came to 3 bases and at J to 10 bases, leaving 15 bases not matched to a gene. This CDR3 spans 17 amino acids. Germline V gene lookup returns CDR1 LNHDA and CDR2 SQIVND (reference sequence). The CDR3 sequence: CASSIRLAGDLKREQFF. CDR3 nucleotides: TGTGCCAGTAGTATTCGGCTAGCGGGGGATCTAAAAAGGGAGCAGTTCTTC.

This clonotype qualifies as medium-sized. This sequence joins TRBV12-3 or TRBV12-4 and TRBJ1-1, with D perhaps matching TRBD1 (6 bases). The CDR3 is 16 amino acids. The germline V and J ends were trimmed by 5 bases and 3 bases, with 19 bases remaining between them. The CDR3, as DNA: TGTGCCAGCAGTGCCGCCAGGGGAAGGTTGTACACTGAAGCTTTCTTT. Its translation: CASSAARGRLYTEAFF.

A few counts support this clonotype. The chain recombines TRBV10-2 with TRBJ1-5, with 8 nucleotides matching TRBD1. This CDR3 is built from 16 residues. The V gene's germline CDR1 is WSHSY and CDR2 SAAADI. The ends lost 5 bases at V and 2 bases at J; junction bases unmatched: 8. CDR3 region: CASSQTGTGRNQPQHF. The CDR3 nucleotides are TGCGCCAGCAGTCAAACCGGGACAGGCCGCAATCAGCCCCAGCATTTT.

The chain employs TRBV12-3 or TRBV12-4 and TRBJ1-2; no clear D. V gave up 6 bases and J gave up 4 bases, with 21 bases separating them. CDR3 length: 16 residues. CDR3 protein: CASSPRGLREGYGYTF. The CDR3 nucleotides are TGTGCCAGCAGCCCGAGAGGTCTGCGGGAGGGCTATGGCTACACCTTC.

This sequence joins TRBV12-3 or TRBV12-4 and TRBJ2-5; D is perhaps TRBD1 (6 bases). The CDR3 totals 14 residues. V was pared by 4 bases and J by 5 bases, with 14 bases between. The CDR3 region is CASSSTGPSETQYF. CDR3 DNA sequence: TGTGCCAGCAGTTCGACAGGACCGAGCGAGACCCAGTACTTC.

This clonotype was seen repeatedly, ten times or more. The chain links TRBV20-1 to TRBJ1-2; no firm D call. This CDR3 comprises 12 residues. V lost 5 bases, J lost 5 bases, and 12 bases lay in between. Germline V gives CDR1 DFQATT, CDR2 SNEGSKA (reference sequence). The CDR3: CSAPKDGYGYTF. DNA of the CDR3: TGCAGTGCTCCCAAGGACGGGTATGGCTACACCTTC.

This clonotype was observed at least ten times. This chain joins TRBV7-6 and TRBJ2-2; TRBD2 might be the D (5 bases). Germline V gene lookup returns CDR1 SGHVS and CDR2 FNYEAQ. The V end lost 5 bases, the J end lost 1 base, and 14 bases lay between the germline ends. There are 16 residues in the CDR3. The CDR3 spells CASSPEGRGNTGELFF. In DNA form, the CDR3 reads TGTGCCAGCAGCCCCGAAGGACGGGGGAACACCGGGGAGCTGTTTTTT.

CDR3 coding DNA: TGCAGCGTGAGGACGGGAGTTTCACCCAATGAGCAGTTCTTC. Its protein is CSVRTGVSPNEQFF. The rearrangement uses TRBV29-1 and TRBJ2-1, with a possible D match to TRBD2 (6 bases). This CDR3 is built from 14 residues. V lost 6 bases and J 6 bases, leaving 18 bases between the germline ends. Germline CDR1 is SQVTM and CDR2 is ANQGSEA.

The V gene is TRBV11-2, the J gene TRBJ2-3; unclear D gene. Germline values: CDR1 SGHAT, CDR2 FQNNGV. V gave up 2 bases and J gave up 1 base, with 13 bases separating them. The CDR3 extends over 16 amino acids. In DNA form, the CDR3 reads TGTGCCAGCAGCTTAACCCCCGGAACCCGCACAGATACGCAGTATTTT. Amino acid sequence: CASSLTPGTRTDTQYF.

The chain has TRBV5-1 and TRBJ1-2; D perhaps matches TRBD1 (5 bases). Trimming shortened V by 0 bases and J by 0 bases, and 9 bases separated the two germline ends. The CDR3 contains 15 residues. Looked up from germline, CDR1 is SGHRS and CDR2 is YFSETQ. CDR3 region: CASSLDAGPNYGYTF. Here the CDR3 DNA reads TGCGCCAGCAGCTTGGATGCGGGGCCTAACTATGGCTACACCTTC.

This chain connects TRBV5-5 to TRBJ2-1; 9 nucleotides line up with TRBD1. J was trimmed by 8 bases and V by 0 bases; bases with no gene match: 9. CDR1 is SGHKS, CDR2 YYEKEE, per germline (reference sequence). This CDR3 spans 16 amino acids. The CDR3 nucleotides are TGTGCCAGCAGCTTGGCCGCGGGACAGGGTTTGGATGAGCAGTTCTTC. It encodes CASSLAAGQGLDEQFF.

This clonotype was observed a handful of times. This sequence joins TRBV12-3 or TRBV12-4 and TRBJ1-1; D gene unclear. Trimming took off 3 bases at V and 10 bases at J, with 9 bases between the two ends. This CDR3 comprises 11 residues. The CDR3 coding sequence is TGTGCCAGCAGTTTGATCGGGCTAGCTTTCTTT. As protein: CASSLIGLAFF.

This clonotype has a handful of counts. This chain uses TRBV27 with TRBJ2-3; D not certain. V shed 5 bases and J shed 2 bases, with 14 bases lying between them. The length of the CDR3 is 15 residues. Germline V CDR1 and CDR2: MNHEY, SMNVEV (reference sequence). CDR3 bases: TGTGCCAGCAGTAAAGCGAGTTGGCCCACAGATACGCAGTATTTT. Amino acids: CASSKASWPTDTQYF.

This chain joins TRBV10-3 and TRBJ2-3; 13 nucleotides agree with TRBD2. This CDR3 contains 14 residues. Trimming at V came to 6 bases and at J to 3 bases, leaving 0 bases not matched to a gene. Looked up from germline, CDR1 is ENHRY and CDR2 is SYGVKD. The DNA of the CDR3 is TGTGCCATCAGACTAGCGGGAGGGACAGATACGCAGTATTTT. Amino acids: CAIRLAGGTDTQYF.

In nucleotides, the CDR3 is TGTGCCAGCAACTCGGGACGGCAAGAGACCCAGTACTTC. It encodes CASNSGRQETQYF. The rearrangement uses TRBV2 and TRBJ2-5, with D perhaps TRBD1 or TRBD2 (5 bases each). Trimming removed 7 bases from V and 2 bases from J, with 11 bases in between. Germline CDR1 SNHLY, CDR2 FYNNEI. This CDR3 is 13 amino acids long.

This clonotype has a handful of counts. The gene calls are TRBV20-1 and TRBJ2-7; the match to TRBD2 covers 13 bases. The CDR3 length is 16 residues. The V segment lost 6 bases and the J segment 7 bases; nucleotides outside the gene matches: 15. CDR1 DFQATT and CDR2 SNEGSKA come from the germline V gene (reference sequence). For the CDR3, the DNA is TGCAGTGCAACGGGACTAGCGGGGACCTCTACGTGGGAGCAGTACTTC. This gives the protein CSATGLAGTSTWEQYF.

J is TRBJ1-2 and V is TRBV20-1; 10 nucleotides agree with TRBD1. The CDR3 contains 14 residues. V lost 8 bases, J lost 7 bases, and 13 bases stayed unmatched. CDR1 is DFQATT, CDR2 SNEGSKA, per germline (reference sequence). The CDR3 DNA reads as TGCAGTACTAACTCGGGACAGGGGTCCTTTGGCTACACCTTC. Residues: CSTNSGQGSFGYTF.

In regard to this clonotype: A much larger clone lies one base from this, so it may be a read error. The chain employs TRBV29-1 and TRBJ2-3; 7 bases align to TRBD1. CDR1 and CDR2 from the germline V gene are SQVTM and ANQGSEA. This CDR3 comprises 16 residues. CDR3 protein: CSVGLWGQSSTDKQYF. The CDR3 region has the DNA TGCAGCGTCGGGTTGTGGGGACAGTCTAGCACAGATAAGCAGTATTTT.

This clonotype has just a few counts. This rearrangement joins TRBV14 to TRBJ2-1; the D gene could be TRBD1 or TRBD2 (5 bases each). The CDR3 is 16 residues long. Germline CDR1 reads SGHDN; CDR2 reads FVKESK. With 1 base removed from V and 1 base from J, the gap between germline ends came to 11 bases. The CDR3, as DNA: TGTGCCAGCAGCCAAGGGGGGAAGAGGTCCTACAATGAGCAGTTCTTC. Protein sequence: CASSQGGKRSYNEQFF.

This clonotype turned up a few times. This CDR3 reads CASSSRTGGLSPLHF. The CDR3 DNA reads TGTGCCAGCAGTTCAAGGACAGGGGGTCTCTCACCCCTCCACTTT. V gene TRBV12-3 or TRBV12-4 combines with J gene TRBJ1-6, with 10 nucleotides matching TRBD1. This CDR3 has 15 residues. V lost 4 bases, J lost 10 bases, and 7 bases stayed unmatched.

Many counts were recorded for this clonotype. The genes are TRBV3-1 and TRBJ1-6; no clear D. Germline values: CDR1 LGHDT, CDR2 YNNKEL (reference sequence). V shed 0 bases and J shed 8 bases, with 5 bases lying between them. The CDR3 has 13 residues. The CDR3: CASSQDRHSPLHF. In DNA form, the CDR3 reads TGTGCCAGCAGCCAAGACAGACATTCACCCCTCCACTTT.

The V call is TRBV20-1, the J call TRBJ2-1; 13 nucleotides align to TRBD2. CDR3 length equals 13 residues. CDR1 DFQATT and CDR2 SNEGSKA come from the germline V gene (reference sequence). The ends lost 3 bases at V and 9 bases at J; junction bases unmatched: 2. The CDR3 loop is CSASTSGRGEQFF. CDR3 in DNA: TGCAGTGCTAGCACTAGCGGGAGGGGTGAGCAGTTCTTC.

The CDR3, as DNA: TGCAGTGCTAGGCAACAGGGGGCTCGTACTGAAGCTTTCTTT. Its translation: CSARQQGARTEAFF. The genes are TRBV20-1 and TRBJ1-1; 9 bases are shared with TRBD1. The CDR3 runs to 14 residues. CDR1 and CDR2 (germline): DFQATT, SNEGSKA (reference sequence). The junction had 7 bases not matched to a gene; V was cut back by 3 bases and J by 5 bases.

This chain joins TRBV7-2 and TRBJ2-1; TRBD2 matches at 9 bases. Per the germline V gene, CDR1 is SGHTA and CDR2 is FQGNSA. Trimming at V came to 5 bases and at J to 9 bases, leaving 8 bases not matched to a gene. The length of the CDR3 is 14 residues. Written as DNA, the CDR3 is TGTGCCAGCAGCAGAGTAGCGGGAGAGGGTGAGCAGTTCTTC. This gives the protein CASSRVAGEGEQFF.

This clonotype was found many times. The chain joins TRBV4-3 to TRBJ2-3, with 12 bases aligning to TRBD2. The CDR3 runs 17 residues. With 5 bases clipped from V and 6 bases from J, the junction kept 12 bases outside the gene matches. The germline V gene encodes CDR1 LGHNA and CDR2 YSLEER. CDR3 coding DNA: TGCGCCAGCAGCGCCGCTGCTAGCGGGGGGGCTACTGATACGCAGTATTTT. Amino acid sequence: CASSAAASGGATDTQYF.

The chain joins TRBV3-1 to TRBJ2-7; D is uncertain. This CDR3 is 15 amino acids long. Germline CDR1 reads LGHDT; CDR2 reads YNNKEL (reference sequence). V shed 5 bases and J shed 2 bases, with 16 bases lying between them. Here the CDR3 DNA reads TGTGCCAGCAGCGAGCTACCCCGGACGGCCTACGAGCAGTACTTC. Translated: CASSELPRTAYEQYF.

This clonotype was observed many times. The V and J genes are TRBV20-1 and TRBJ2-5; no firm D call. CDR1 DFQATT and CDR2 SNEGSKA come from the germline V gene (reference sequence). CDR3 length: 14 amino acids. V shed 0 bases and J shed 1 base, with 9 bases lying between them. The CDR3 is CSARDGFIQETQYF. CDR3 sequence (DNA): TGCAGTGCTAGAGATGGGTTCATCCAAGAGACCCAGTACTTC.

J is TRBJ2-1 and V is TRBV28; possibly TRBD2 for D (6 bases). Per germline, CDR1 MDHEN and CDR2 SYDVKM. V was cut by 7 bases and J by 7 bases, with 23 bases left in between. The CDR3 totals 16 residues. CDR3 amino acids: CASTVAGGPKVNEQFF. The CDR3 DNA sequence: TGTGCCAGCACCGTTGCAGGAGGGCCGAAGGTGAATGAGCAGTTCTTC.

This chain connects TRBV5-6 to TRBJ1-4; D gene uncertain. The CDR3 sequence is 16 residues long. Germline V lookup: CDR1 SGHDT, CDR2 YYEEEE. The ends were cut back, 1 base at V and 0 bases at J, with 10 bases in the middle. CDR3 bases: TGTGCCAGCAGCTTGACTATTTATGCAACTAATGAAAAACTGTTTTTT. Amino acid sequence: CASSLTIYATNEKLFF.

This clonotype has a handful of counts. The rearrangement uses TRBV7-9 and TRBJ2-7, with D hard to call. The CDR3 length is 12 residues. Deletions cut 5 bases from V and 5 bases from J, with 10 bases between. Germline-derived CDR1 and CDR2 are SEHNR and FQNEAQ (reference sequence). CDR3 bases: TGTGCCAGCAGCCCGCAAGTAGACGAGCAGTACTTC. Amino acids: CASSPQVDEQYF.